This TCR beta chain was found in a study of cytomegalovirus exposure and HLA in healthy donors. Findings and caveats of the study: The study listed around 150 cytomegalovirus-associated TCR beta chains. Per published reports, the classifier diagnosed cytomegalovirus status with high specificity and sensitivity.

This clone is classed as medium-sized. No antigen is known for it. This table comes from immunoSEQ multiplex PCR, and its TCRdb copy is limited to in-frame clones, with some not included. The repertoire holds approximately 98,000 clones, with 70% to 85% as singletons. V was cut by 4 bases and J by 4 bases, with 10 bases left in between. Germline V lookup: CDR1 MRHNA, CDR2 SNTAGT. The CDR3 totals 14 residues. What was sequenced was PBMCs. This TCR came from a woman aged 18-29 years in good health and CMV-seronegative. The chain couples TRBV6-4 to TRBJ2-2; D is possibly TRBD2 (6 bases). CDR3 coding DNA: TGTGCCAGCAGTGCGGGAGACGTCACCGGGGAGCTGTTTTTT. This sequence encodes CASSAGDVTGELFF.